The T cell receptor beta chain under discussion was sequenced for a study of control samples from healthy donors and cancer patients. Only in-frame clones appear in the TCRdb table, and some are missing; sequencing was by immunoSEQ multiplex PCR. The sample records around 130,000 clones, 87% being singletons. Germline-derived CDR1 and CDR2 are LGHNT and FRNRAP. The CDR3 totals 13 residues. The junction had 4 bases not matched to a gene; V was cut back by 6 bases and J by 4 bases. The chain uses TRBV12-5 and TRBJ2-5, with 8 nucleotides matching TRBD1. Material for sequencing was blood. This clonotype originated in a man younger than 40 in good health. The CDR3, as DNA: TGTGCTAGTGGAGTTGGGACAGGAGAGACCCAGTACTTC. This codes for CASGVGTGETQYF.